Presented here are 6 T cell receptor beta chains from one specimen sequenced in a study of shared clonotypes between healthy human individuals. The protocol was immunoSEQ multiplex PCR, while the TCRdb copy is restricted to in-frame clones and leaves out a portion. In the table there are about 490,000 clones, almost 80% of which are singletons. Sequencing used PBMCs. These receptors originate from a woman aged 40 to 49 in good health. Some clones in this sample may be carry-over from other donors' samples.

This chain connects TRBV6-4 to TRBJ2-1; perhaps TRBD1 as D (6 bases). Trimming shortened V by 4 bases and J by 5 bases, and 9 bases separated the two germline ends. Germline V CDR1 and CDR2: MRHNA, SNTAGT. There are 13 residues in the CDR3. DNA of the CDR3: TGTGCCAGCAGTGTGGACAGCAACAATGAGCAGTTCTTC. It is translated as CASSVDSNNEQFF.

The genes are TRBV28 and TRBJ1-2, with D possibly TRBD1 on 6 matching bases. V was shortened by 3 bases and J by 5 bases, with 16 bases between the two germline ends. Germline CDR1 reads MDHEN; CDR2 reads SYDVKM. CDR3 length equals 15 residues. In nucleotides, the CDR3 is TGTGCCAGCAGTTTGGGGGGGGCAGACTTATATGGCTACACCTTC. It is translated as CASSLGGADLYGYTF.

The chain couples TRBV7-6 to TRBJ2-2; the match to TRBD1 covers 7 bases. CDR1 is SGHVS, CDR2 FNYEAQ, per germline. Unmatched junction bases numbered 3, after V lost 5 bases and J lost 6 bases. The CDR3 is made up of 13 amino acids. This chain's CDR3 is CASSKQGSGELFF. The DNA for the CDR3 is TGTGCCAGCAGCAAACAGGGGTCCGGGGAGCTGTTTTTT.

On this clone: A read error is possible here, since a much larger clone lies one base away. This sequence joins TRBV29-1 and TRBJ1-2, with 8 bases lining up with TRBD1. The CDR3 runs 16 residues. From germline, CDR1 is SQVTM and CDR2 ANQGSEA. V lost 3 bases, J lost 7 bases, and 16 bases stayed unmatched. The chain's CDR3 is CSVDHTTGEFKGGYTF. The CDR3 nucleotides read TGCAGCGTTGACCATACGACAGGGGAGTTTAAGGGTGGCTACACCTTC.

This chain's CDR3 is CASSFSVVGNEQFF. For the CDR3, the DNA is TGTGCCAGCAGTTTCTCAGTTGTCGGGAATGAGCAGTTCTTC. The rearrangement joins TRBV28 to TRBJ2-1; D unresolved. CDR1 MDHEN and CDR2 SYDVKM come from the germline V gene. Trimming took 3 bases from V and 7 from J, leaving 13 bases between them. This CDR3 region has 14 residues.

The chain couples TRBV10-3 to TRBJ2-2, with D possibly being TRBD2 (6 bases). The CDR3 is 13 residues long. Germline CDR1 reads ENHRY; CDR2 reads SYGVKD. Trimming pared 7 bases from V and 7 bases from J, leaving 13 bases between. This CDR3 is CAITAVGGGELFF. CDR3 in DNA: TGTGCCATCACCGCTGTCGGGGGCGGGGAGCTGTTTTTT.